Presented here are 3 T cell receptor beta chains from one specimen sequenced in a study of cytomegalovirus exposure and HLA in healthy donors (dated by TCRdb to the late 2010s). The method behind the library was the immunoSEQ multiplex PCR assay. What TCRdb holds here is the immuneACCESS table cut down to in-frame rearrangements. Part of the clones is not present; checked against another copy, under half of the missing clones reflect an unresolved V gene, and the others are unexplained. In this sample the table shows around 150,000 clones, 84% of which occur a single time. The ten top clones hold approximately 10% of the sample. Sequenced material: PBMCs. The receptor set was obtained from a young man in good health and CMV-seropositive.

This sequence joins TRBV28 and TRBJ2-3; 7 bases align to TRBD1. Trimming took 2 bases from V and 2 from J; bases not matched to a gene: 4. The length of the CDR3 is 15 residues. CDR1 and CDR2 from the germline V gene are MDHEN and SYDVKM. The DNA of the CDR3 is TGTGCCAGCAGTTTACTAGGGACAGACACAGATACGCAGTATTTT. Protein sequence: CASSLLGTDTDTQYF.

V gene TRBV28 combines with J gene TRBJ2-3; maybe TRBD2 (7 bases). The CDR3 length is 14 residues. Trimming left V 2 bases short and J 5 bases short, with 11 bases between. CDR1 is MDHEN and CDR2 is SYDVKM in the germline V gene. CDR3 sequence (DNA): TGTGCCAGCAGTTTAGGGGGGGCGGTAGATACGCAGTATTTT. Encoded protein: CASSLGGAVDTQYF. The whole variable domain, filled in from reference TRBV28 and TRBJ2-3, reads DVKVTQSSRYLVKRTGEKVFLECVQDMDHENMFWYRQDPGLGLRLIYFSYDVKMKEKGDIPEGYSVSREKKERFSLILESASTNQTSMYLCASSLGGAVDTQYFGPGTRLTVL.

The V call is TRBV2, the J call TRBJ1-2; D is unresolved. This CDR3 region has 17 residues. V was cut by 1 base and J by 4 bases, with 19 bases left in between. In germline, CDR1 is SNHLY, CDR2 FYNNEI. The CDR3 protein is CASSEDLDPYRGYGYTF. In DNA form, the CDR3 reads TGTGCCAGCAGTGAAGACCTTGATCCCTACCGTGGCTATGGCTACACCTTC.